These T cell receptor beta chains were read from a single sample in a study of regulatory dendritic cells for organ transplantation. Data came from immunoSEQ multiplex PCR; TCRdb stores just in-frame clones and leaves some out. The data contain more than 9,000 clones, around 80% of them singletons. These TCRs' antigens remain unknown. The sequencing input was memory CD4+ T cells from blood cultured with dendritic cells. Every receptor here comes from a human donor in good health. Each CDR3 is given with its conserved first and last residue. D genes are given only for firm matches. Size tells how often a clone was seen (once, few, many) or the class of an expanded clone, and some rows leave it out.

D gene,J gene,clone size,V gene,CDR3 protein,CDR3 DNA
NA,TRBJ1-1,NA,TRBV5-1,CASSGQRNTEAFF,TGCGCCAGCAGCGGGCAGAGGAACACTGAAGCTTTCTTT
TRBD1,TRBJ2-7,once,TRBV20-1,CSAGDRGEQYF,TGCAGTGCTGGGGACAGGGGCGAGCAGTACTTC
NA,TRBJ2-1,NA,TRBV11-2,CASSYEGLAYSYNEQFF,TGTGCCAGCAGTTACGAGGGGCTAGCCTACTCCTACAATGAGCAGTTCTTC
TRBD1,TRBJ2-2,NA,TRBV7-2,CASRPTGGNTGELFF,TGTGCCAGCAGACCTACAGGGGGGAACACCGGGGAGCTGTTTTTT
NA,TRBJ2-3,NA,TRBV9,CASSVAGGHTDTQYF,TGTGCCAGCAGCGTAGCGGGGGGCCACACAGATACGCAGTATTTT
TRBD1,TRBJ1-1,few,TRBV10-3,CAISGYGTGYTEAFF,TGTGCCATCTCAGGCTATGGGACAGGGTACACTGAAGCTTTCTTT
NA,TRBJ2-2,NA,TRBV7-2,CASSLGRVWRSNTGELFF,TGTGCCAGCAGCTTAGGCCGCGTTTGGCGGTCGAACACCGGGGAGCTGTTTTTT
TRBD1,TRBJ1-2,NA,TRBV15,CATSGQVNYGYTF,TGTGCCACCAGCGGACAGGTTAACTATGGCTACACCTTC
NA,TRBJ2-7,few,TRBV7-2,CASSLEYEQYF,TGTGCCAGCAGCCTAGAATACGAGCAGTACTTC
TRBD2,TRBJ2-1,once,TRBV27,CASSSPRTSGGYNEQFF,TGTGCCAGCAGTTCCCCCCGGACTAGCGGGGGGTACAATGAGCAGTTCTTC
NA,TRBJ2-2,medium-sized,TRBV7-9,CASSLYSTGELFF,TGTGCCAGCAGCTTATACAGCACCGGGGAGCTGTTTTTT
NA,TRBJ1-6,NA,TRBV27,CASSLSGLWKGSKYNSPLHF,TGTGCCAGCAGTTTATCGGGATTATGGAAGGGGTCTAAATATAATTCACCCCTCCACTTT
NA,TRBJ1-5,NA,TRBV30,CAWSGVSNQPQHF,TGTGCCTGGAGTGGTGTGTCGAATCAGCCCCAGCATTTT
NA,TRBJ1-3,NA,TRBV28,CASQDFTGNTIYF,TGTGCCAGCCAGGACTTTACTGGAAACACCATATATTTT
NA,TRBJ2-3,NA,TRBV27,CASSLGRGDTQYF,TGTGCCAGCAGTTTAGGGAGGGGGGATACGCAGTATTTT
NA,TRBJ2-3,NA,TRBV6-1,CASRSHTDTQYF,TGTGCCAGCAGATCACACACAGATACGCAGTATTTT
TRBD1,TRBJ1-4,NA,TRBV29-1,CSVERQGGEKLFF,TGCAGCGTTGAGCGACAGGGCGGTGAAAAACTGTTTTTT
NA,TRBJ2-5,NA,TRBV10-3,CATGSGLGRQETQYF,TGTGCCACCGGTAGCGGTCTCGGGCGACAAGAGACCCAGTACTTC
TRBD2,TRBJ2-1,NA,TRBV7-2,CASSLEVVGSGISNEQFF,TGTGCCAGCAGCTTAGAGGTCGTTGGTAGCGGGATTTCCAATGAGCAGTTCTTC
NA,TRBJ1-2,NA,TRBV2,CASNIGSAGYTF,TGTGCCAGCAATATTGGGAGCGCTGGCTACACCTTC
NA,TRBJ1-2,NA,TRBV5-3,CARMRAGYTF,TGTGCCAGAATGAGGGCGGGCTACACCTTC
NA,TRBJ2-7,NA,TRBV30,CAWKAPSSYEQYF,TGTGCCTGGAAGGCGCCAAGCTCCTACGAGCAGTACTTC
TRBD1,TRBJ2-7,NA,TRBV6-5,CASSSPGTGTYEQYF,TGTGCCAGCAGTTCTCCCGGGACAGGGACCTACGAGCAGTACTTC
NA,TRBJ2-1,once,TRBV12-5,CASGLVPTNEQFF,TGTGCTAGTGGTTTGGTGCCTACCAATGAGCAGTTCTTC
NA,TRBJ1-2,NA,TRBV7-2,CASSLDRLYGYTF,TGTGCCAGCAGCCTCGACAGGCTCTATGGCTACACCTTC
TRBD1,TRBJ2-5,NA,TRBV5-5,CASRLETGEETQYF,TGTGCCAGCAGGCTAGAAACAGGGGAAGAGACCCAGTACTTC
TRBD2,TRBJ2-7,NA,TRBV6-6,CASISTSGSYEQYF,TGTGCCAGCATCTCAACTAGCGGGAGCTACGAGCAGTACTTC
NA,TRBJ2-5,once,TRBV20-1,CSRRLGETQYF,TGCAGCCGGAGGCTCGGGGAGACCCAGTACTTC
NA,TRBJ1-1,few,TRBV28,CATKSGGRNTEAFF,TGTGCCACCAAGTCGGGTGGGCGGAACACTGAAGCTTTCTTT
NA,TRBJ1-6,NA,TRBV4-2,CASSQDQRGTYNSPLHF,TGTGCCAGCAGCCAAGATCAGAGGGGAACCTATAATTCACCCCTCCACTTT
TRBD1,TRBJ1-2,NA,TRBV7-8,CASSSLLGQGNYGYTF,TGTGCCAGCAGCTCGTTGCTGGGACAGGGGAACTATGGCTACACCTTC
TRBD2,TRBJ2-1,NA,TRBV5-8,CASSRTGTSSSSYNEQFF,TGTGCCAGCAGCCGGACCGGGACTAGCTCAAGTTCCTACAATGAGCAGTTCTTC
TRBD1,TRBJ1-2,NA,TRBV10-3,CAISEVTGSSYGYTF,TGTGCCATCAGTGAAGTGACAGGGTCTAGCTATGGCTACACCTTC
NA,TRBJ2-7,NA,TRBV6-1,CASSLRGDNSYEQYF,TGTGCCAGCAGCCTCAGAGGGGACAATTCCTACGAGCAGTACTTC
TRBD1,TRBJ1-1,NA,TRBV5-1,CASSLVGQGGEAFF,TGCGCCAGCAGCTTGGTGGGACAGGGAGGGGAAGCTTTCTTT
NA,TRBJ2-5,NA,TRBV7-3,CASSSGVLETQYF,TGTGCCAGCAGCTCCGGGGTTCTAGAGACCCAGTACTTC
TRBD2,TRBJ2-1,NA,TRBV7-3,CASSLSSGRWNEQFF,TGTGCCAGCAGCTTAAGTAGCGGGAGGTGGAATGAGCAGTTCTTC
NA,TRBJ2-1,NA,TRBV2,CASSVGASYNEQFF,TGTGCCAGCAGTGTAGGAGCTTCCTACAATGAGCAGTTCTTC
NA,TRBJ1-5,once,TRBV11-2,CASSFSGSSQPQHF,TGTGCCAGCAGTTTCTCCGGCTCATCTCAGCCCCAGCATTTT
TRBD2,TRBJ2-1,NA,TRBV29-1,CSVATGLAYYNEQFF,TGCAGCGTTGCCACGGGACTAGCGTACTACAATGAGCAGTTCTTC
TRBD2,TRBJ2-5,NA,TRBV19,CASSSLHSGGRQETQYF,TGTGCCAGTAGTTCCCTTCATAGCGGGGGCCGCCAAGAGACCCAGTACTTC
NA,TRBJ2-1,once,TRBV11-1,CASSFRDFNEQFF,TGTGCCAGCAGCTTCAGGGATTTCAATGAGCAGTTCTTC
NA,TRBJ2-5,NA,TRBV21-1,CASSKVPGGRQETQYF,TGTGCCAGCAGCAAAGTTCCCGGGGGAAGGCAAGAGACCCAGTACTTC
NA,TRBJ1-2,NA,TRBV4-3,CASSLRQGFNYGYTF,TGCGCCAGCAGCCTCAGACAAGGATTTAACTATGGCTACACCTTC
TRBD1,TRBJ1-4,NA,TRBV7-9,CASSLAGDRGGEKLFF,TGTGCCAGCAGCTTGGCCGGGGACAGGGGAGGTGAAAAACTGTTTTTT
NA,TRBJ1-5,NA,TRBV4-2,CASSQDSAGPNQPQHF,TGTGCCAGCAGCCAAGATTCAGCGGGGCCCAATCAGCCCCAGCATTTT
NA,TRBJ1-5,NA,TRBV19,CASSIDGDSNQPQHF,TGTGCCAGTAGTATAGATGGTGACAGCAATCAGCCCCAGCATTTT